This T cell receptor (beta chain) was profiled in a study of blood T cells in healthy people across ages. For the second PCR, which ran for roughly 7 to 11 cycles, a sample-barcoded 5' primer and a J-beta primer mix were used. TCRdb reprocessed the 5' RACE reads with MiXCR, giving one entry per CDR3 protein. The sample yields roughly 1,100,000 distinct CDR3 sequences, 20% to 25% seen once. Per individual sample, total RNA of at least 5 micrograms was extracted. This CDR3 region has 14 residues. Germline lookup yields CDR1 MNHEY and CDR2 SMNVEV (reference sequence). The sample was also reused in another study, on T cells of mothers and their children. That report notes: No T cell clones of persistent microchimeric origin were detected.

The source material was blood. The chain carries TRBV27 and TRBJ2-5, with no clear D. With the DNA end fitting TRBJ2-7 better, the J assignment may be wrong. The sequence derives from a girl aged 2-9 years in good health. CDR3 nucleotide sequence: TGTGCCAGCAGTTCTACTTCTCCTACCTACGAGCAGTACTTC. As protein: CASSSTSPTYEQYF.